The next 10 T cell receptor beta chains were all read from a single sample in a study of cytomegalovirus exposure and HLA in healthy donors. The PCR used 60 Vbeta and 13 Jbeta primers. Assay: immunoSEQ multiplex PCR; the TCRdb copy retains only in-frame clones and omits some. The table includes roughly 150,000 clones, 76% detected once. Specimen: PBMCs. The receptors were sampled from a male donor in good health and CMV-seronegative.

The chain is built from TRBV5-4 and TRBJ2-7; 9 nucleotides line up with TRBD2. The CDR3 is made up of 12 amino acids. Germline CDR1 reads SGHNT; CDR2 reads YYREEE (reference sequence). V was pared by 3 bases and J by 6 bases, with 1 base of the junction left unmatched. CDR3 in amino acids: CASSSSGIEQYF. The CDR3 DNA sequence: TGTGCCAGCAGCTCTAGCGGGATCGAGCAGTACTTC. Filled out from reference TRBV5-4 and TRBJ2-7, the complete variable domain reads ETGVTQSPTHLIKTRGQQVTLRCSSQSGHNTVSWYQQALGQGPQFIFQYYREEENGRGNFPPRFSGLQFPNYSSELNVNALELDDSALYLCASSSSGIEQYFGPGTRLTVT.

CDR3 sequence reads: CAWSVSPNTGELFF. CDR3 in DNA: TGTGCCTGGTCCGTGTCCCCGAACACCGGGGAGCTGTTTTTT. V is TRBV30 and J is TRBJ2-2; no clear D gene. Trimming took 5 bases from V and 0 from J, leaving 10 bases between them. Germline values: CDR1 GTSNPN, CDR2 SVGIG (reference sequence). The length of the CDR3 is 14 residues.

The chain employs TRBV6-5 and TRBJ1-4; no clear D gene. CDR1 is MNHEY, CDR2 SVGAGI, per germline. Trimming took 0 bases from V and 5 from J, leaving 10 bases between them. This CDR3 has 15 amino acids. For the CDR3, the DNA is TGTGCCAGCAGTTACTCTGGCGGGCAGAATGAAAAACTGTTTTTT. Translated, it gives CASSYSGGQNEKLFF.

The J gene is TRBJ1-6, the V gene TRBV7-2; 8 bases agree with TRBD1. The V and J ends lost 3 bases and 10 bases, in that order; junction bases with no gene match: 5. The germline V gene encodes CDR1 SGHTA and CDR2 FQGNSA. The CDR3 runs 14 residues. The CDR3 reads CASSLQGASSPLHF. The CDR3 bases are TGTGCCAGCAGCTTGCAGGGGGCATCATCACCCCTCCACTTT. Full variable domain (outside the CDR3, taken from reference TRBV7-2 and TRBJ1-6): GAGVSQSPSNKVTEKGKDVELRCDPISGHTALYWYRQSLGQGLEFLIYFQGNSAPDKSGLPSDRFSAERTGGSVSTLTIQRTQQEDSAVYLCASSLQGASSPLHFGNGTRLTVT.

The chain carries TRBV7-2 and TRBJ1-5, with D possibly being TRBD1 (5 bases). The V end lost 4 bases, the J end lost 0 bases, and 13 bases lay between the germline ends. Germline-derived CDR1 and CDR2 are SGHTA and FQGNSA. CDR3 length: 16 amino acids. The CDR3 sequence is CASSSGRQHSNQPQHF. The CDR3 DNA reads as TGTGCCAGCAGCTCCGGAAGACAGCATAGCAATCAGCCCCAGCATTTT.

The V and J genes are TRBV18 and TRBJ2-7; 7 bases line up with TRBD1. V trimming: 3 bases; J trimming: 2 bases; junction bases outside the gene matches: 13. CDR1 and CDR2 from the germline V gene are KGHSH and LQKENI. There are 17 residues in the CDR3. CDR3 region: CASSPLSGTDRTYEQYF. DNA of the CDR3: TGTGCCAGCTCACCTCTTTCCGGGACAGACCGTACCTACGAGCAGTACTTC.

Notes on this clone: The identical CDR3 is also encoded by other nucleotide sequences in the sample. The chain is built from TRBV5-1 and TRBJ1-4, with D possibly matching TRBD1 (5 bases). Germline V CDR1 and CDR2: SGHRS, YFSETQ. V dropped 4 bases and J dropped 8 bases, with 12 bases sitting between them. The CDR3 sequence is 13 residues long. DNA for the CDR3: TGCGCCAGCAGCCTGGGGGAGGCGGAAAAACTGTTTTTT. This encodes CASSLGEAEKLFF. The complete variable domain, with remaining parts taken from reference TRBV5-1 and TRBJ1-4, reads KAGVTQTPRYLIKTRGQQVTLSCSPISGHRSVSWYQQTPGQGLQFLFEYFSETQRNKGNFPGRFSGRQFSNSRSEMNVSTLELGDSALYLCASSLGEAEKLFFGSGTQLSVL.

The genes are TRBV9 and TRBJ1-1; D gene ambiguous. Looked up from germline, CDR1 is SGDLS and CDR2 is YYNGEE. Trimming pared 5 bases from V and 5 bases from J, leaving 10 bases between. The CDR3 length is 12 residues. The CDR3 region is CASSEVRTEAFF. The CDR3 DNA reads as TGTGCCAGCAGTGAGGTTCGTACTGAAGCTTTCTTT.

This sequence joins TRBV28 and TRBJ1-1, with D uncertain. The germline CDR1 and CDR2 sequences are MDHEN and SYDVKM. This CDR3 comprises 14 residues. The ends were cut back, 6 bases at V and 10 bases at J, with 21 bases in the middle. The CDR3 region is CASSSAGMLVRAFF. In nucleotides, the CDR3 is TGTGCCAGCAGCTCCGCGGGGATGTTGGTTAGAGCTTTCTTT.

This clone was picked up a small number of times. The V gene is TRBV19, the J gene TRBJ2-3, with D unresolved. This CDR3 has 11 amino acids. Germline assignment: CDR1 LNHDA and CDR2 SQIVND (reference sequence). The V end was cut by 8 bases, the J end by 2 bases, with 5 bases between. DNA for the CDR3: TGTGCCAGTTCACTCACAGATACGCAGTATTTT. This codes for CASSLTDTQYF.